The clone carrying this T cell receptor beta chain has more than one count but fewer than ten. The antigen remains unidentified. V lost 0 bases to trimming and J lost 10 bases, with 7 bases between them. This CDR3 is built from 12 residues. CDR1 and CDR2 (germline): LNHDA, SQIVND (reference sequence). This entry comes from a study of T cell repertoires in cytomegalovirus infection. Whole-study context: The authors relied on CMV epitopes, both recently identified HLA-C-restricted and well-studied HLA-B-restricted. Findings and caveats of the study: HLA-C-restricted CMV-specific TCR beta clonotypes were dominant in the ex vivo response.

TCRdb redid the calling of the reads with MiXCR, one entry per CDR3 protein. This sample has approximately 1,000,000 distinct CDR3 sequences, with more than 25% found just once. The TCR was taken from a human donor in good health (CMV status not recorded). Some clones in this sample may be carry-over from other donors' samples. This sample comprised cultured CD8+ T cells from PBMCs, obtained from culture after CMV antigen stimulation. The J gene is TRBJ2-1, the V gene TRBV19, with D uncertain. The CDR3 sequence: CASSIDGWEQFF. The CDR3 DNA follows: TGTGCCAGTAGTATAGATGGGTGGGAGCAGTTCTTC. The whole variable domain, filled in from reference TRBV19 and TRBJ2-1, reads DGGITQSPKYLFRKEGQNVTLSCEQNLNHDAMYWYRQDPGQGLRLIYYSQIVNDFQKGDIAEGYSVSREKKESFPLTVTSAQKNPTAFYLCASSIDGWEQFFGPGTRLTVL.